These T cell receptor beta chains were read from a single sample in a study of technical replicates of blood from several donors. The repertoire was sequenced with immunoSEQ multiplex PCR; TCRdb's copy has only in-frame clones and lacks some. In the table there are about 76,000 clones, about 91% of which are singletons. The sample was T cells isolated from PBMCs. The receptors shown here come from a human donor in good health. Each CDR3 is given with its conserved first and last residue. Fields, in order: V gene, clone size, J gene, D gene, CDR3 protein, CDR3 DNA. The D gene is left open where the match is weak. Clone size, where shown, is once, few, many, or a class for clones that have expanded.

>TRBV7-2|-|TRBJ1-3|TRBD1
CASSSGGTGAGNTIYF
TGTGCCAGCAGCTCAGGAGGGACAGGGGCTGGAAACACCATATATTTT
>TRBV5-4|-|TRBJ2-7|TRBD1
CASSFGQGRTREQYF
TGTGCCAGCAGCTTCGGACAGGGTAGGACTCGGGAGCAGTACTTC
>TRBV19|-|TRBJ1-1|-
CASSISYRFNTEAFF
TGTGCCAGTAGTATTTCTTACAGGTTTAACACTGAAGCTTTCTTT
>TRBV27|-|TRBJ2-4|TRBD1
CASAGMFWGQGDEGKNIQYF
TGTGCCAGCGCTGGGATGTTTTGGGGACAGGGGGACGAAGGCAAAAACATTCAGTACTTC
>TRBV2|-|TRBJ2-1|TRBD2
CASSEIGAGGPGNEQFF
TGTGCCAGCAGTGAAATTGGAGCGGGAGGGCCGGGCAATGAGCAGTTCTTC
>TRBV18|-|TRBJ1-6|-
CASSPPQGAINSPLHF
TGTGCCAGCTCACCACCCCAGGGCGCAATTAATTCACCCCTCCACTTT
>TRBV11-3|once|TRBJ2-5|-
CASSWPGAKETQYF
TGTGCCAGCAGCTGGCCAGGGGCCAAAGAGACCCAGTACTTC
>TRBV2|-|TRBJ2-7|-
CASSGRDSSYEQYF
TGTGCCAGCTCCGGGAGGGACAGCTCCTACGAGCAGTACTTC
>TRBV4-1|-|TRBJ2-7|TRBD1
CASSHAGTGTNEQYF
TGCGCCAGCAGCCACGCCGGGACAGGGACCAACGAGCAGTACTTC
>TRBV7-9|-|TRBJ1-1|-
CASSLGDRPEAFF
TGTGCCAGCAGCTTAGGTGACAGACCTGAAGCTTTCTTT
>TRBV15|once|TRBJ1-2|-
CATSRPLAGIGYTF
TGTGCCACCAGCAGACCGTTGGCGGGAATTGGCTACACCTTC
>TRBV10-3|-|TRBJ1-6|TRBD1
CAISDVRTGLDSPLHF
TGTGCCATCAGTGACGTTCGGACAGGGTTGGATTCACCCCTCCACTTT
>TRBV27|-|TRBJ1-3|-
CASSLGPEGNTIYF
TGTGCCAGCAGTTTAGGTCCCGAGGGAAACACCATATATTTT
>TRBV5-4|-|TRBJ2-1|TRBD2
CASSFSSGSVNEQFF
TGTGCCAGCAGCTTCTCGAGCGGGAGTGTGAATGAGCAGTTCTTC
>TRBV2|-|TRBJ2-5|-
CASGPQTGRETQYF
TGTGCCAGCGGACCCCAGACAGGGAGGGAGACCCAGTACTTC
>TRBV5-4|-|TRBJ1-1|-
CAATPGVNTEAFF
TGTGCCGCCACCCCCGGGGTCAACACTGAAGCTTTCTTT
>TRBV9|-|TRBJ1-5|-
CASSDSNSNQPQHF
TGTGCCAGCAGCGACAGCAATAGCAATCAGCCCCAGCATTTT
>TRBV6-5|-|TRBJ2-7|TRBD2
CASSYDLAGGLEQYF
TGTGCCAGCAGTTACGATCTAGCGGGAGGTCTCGAGCAGTACTTC
>TRBV4-2|-|TRBJ2-4|TRBD2
CASSQVPSGGQNIQYF
TGTGCCAGCAGCCAAGTTCCTAGCGGGGGGCAAAACATTCAGTACTTC
>TRBV4-1|-|TRBJ1-4|-
CASSQEGGTNEKLFF
TGCGCCAGCAGCCAAGAAGGGGGAACTAATGAAAAACTGTTTTTT
>TRBV10-1|-|TRBJ1-1|-
CASSESLNPSSTEAFF
TGCGCCAGCAGTGAGTCGTTGAATCCCTCGAGCACTGAAGCTTTCTTT
>TRBV12-5|-|TRBJ1-1|-
CASGLVGWGMNTEAFF
TGTGCTAGTGGTTTGGTGGGCTGGGGCATGAACACTGAAGCTTTCTTT
>TRBV2|-|TRBJ2-1|TRBD1
CASSEDDRAPYNEQFF
TGTGCCAGCAGTGAAGACGACAGGGCCCCCTACAATGAGCAGTTCTTC
>TRBV5-3|-|TRBJ1-6|TRBD1
CARSPGRWDRNSPLHF
TGTGCCAGAAGCCCAGGTCGGTGGGACAGGAATTCACCCCTCCACTTT
>TRBV14|-|TRBJ1-1|-
CASSQVPGRSTEAFF
TGTGCCAGCAGCCAAGTCCCAGGGAGGAGCACTGAAGCTTTCTTT
>TRBV11-2|-|TRBJ2-7|-
CASSTLRFFGLEYEQYF
TGTGCCAGCAGCACACTTAGGTTTTTCGGACTGGAATACGAGCAGTACTTC
>TRBV30|-|TRBJ2-3|TRBD2
CAWGGRALTDTQYF
TGTGCCTGGGGGGGGAGGGCGCTCACAGATACGCAGTATTTT
>TRBV12-5|few|TRBJ1-2|TRBD1
CASGQVRGVWGYTF
TGTGCTAGTGGCCAAGTCAGGGGGGTCTGGGGCTACACCTTC
>TRBV12-5|few|TRBJ1-1|TRBD1
CASGLLRTGESETEAFF
TGTGCTAGTGGTTTGCTTCGGACAGGGGAATCGGAAACTGAAGCTTTCTTT
>TRBV5-4|-|TRBJ2-6|TRBD2
CASSSRLAASSGANVLTF
TGTGCCAGCAGCTCCCGGCTAGCGGCTAGCTCTGGGGCCAACGTCCTGACTTTC
>TRBV29-1|-|TRBJ1-2|-
CSALVEAAGYTF
TGCAGCGCCCTAGTCGAGGCTGCTGGCTACACCTTC
>TRBV6-5|-|TRBJ2-3|TRBD1
CASSFYRDRGPDTQYF
TGTGCCAGCAGTTTCTATCGGGACAGGGGCCCAGATACGCAGTATTTT
>TRBV7-2|-|TRBJ1-4|-
CASSPAPVSNEKLFF
TGTGCCAGCAGCCCTGCTCCGGTTTCTAATGAAAAACTGTTTTTT
>TRBV7-6|-|TRBJ1-5|-
CASSLAGFQPQHF
TGTGCCAGCAGCTTAGCGGGCTTCCAGCCCCAGCATTTT
>TRBV6-5|-|TRBJ1-2|-
CASSPGGDYGYTF
TGTGCCAGCAGCCCCGGGGGGGACTATGGCTACACCTTC
>TRBV5-1|-|TRBJ2-7|-
CASSLGPGGSYEQYF
TGCGCCAGCAGCTTGGGGCCCGGAGGATCCTACGAGCAGTACTTC
>TRBV28|-|TRBJ1-5|-
CASSSPSDSSNQPQHF
TGTGCCAGCAGTTCCCCCTCGGACAGTAGCAATCAGCCCCAGCATTTT
>TRBV4-1|-|TRBJ1-3|-
CASSLEPPGLGNTIYF
TGCGCCAGCAGCCTCGAGCCACCAGGGTTGGGAAACACCATATATTTT
>TRBV7-9|-|TRBJ2-1|TRBD2
CASSFERGVTYNEQFF
TGTGCCAGCAGCTTCGAGCGGGGGGTGACCTACAATGAGCAGTTCTTC
>TRBV4-1|once|TRBJ2-7|-
CASSSGREQYF
TGCGCCAGCAGCTCCGGTCGGGAGCAGTACTTC
>TRBV18|-|TRBJ2-2|-
CASSPDGGTANTGELFF
TGTGCCAGCTCACCCGACGGAGGGACAGCGAACACCGGGGAGCTGTTTTTT
>TRBV6-1|-|TRBJ1-1|TRBD1
CASSPRRDRDTEAFF
TGTGCCAGCAGTCCGCGCCGGGACAGGGACACTGAAGCTTTCTTT
>TRBV15|-|TRBJ2-7|-
CATSRVANTYEQYF
TGTGCCACCAGCAGAGTAGCGAATACCTACGAGCAGTACTTC
>TRBV30|-|TRBJ2-7|TRBD2
CAWSVGGSYEQYF
TGTGCCTGGAGTGTGGGGGGGTCCTACGAGCAGTACTTC
>TRBV5-1|-|TRBJ2-1|-
CASSFLQGGSYNEQFF
TGCGCCAGCAGCTTTTTACAGGGTGGCTCCTACAATGAGCAGTTCTTC
>TRBV6-5|-|TRBJ1-2|-
CASSYELADSYGYTF
TGTGCCAGCAGTTATGAGTTGGCTGACTCTTATGGCTACACCTTC
>TRBV18|-|TRBJ2-2|-
CASTRTENTGELFF
TGTGCCAGCACAAGGACAGAGAACACCGGGGAGCTGTTTTTT
>TRBV7-9|-|TRBJ2-7|-
CASSLAGLASYEQYF
TGTGCCAGCAGCTTAGCCGGCCTAGCATCCTACGAGCAGTACTTC
>TRBV5-6|-|TRBJ2-2|-
CASTEGGNTGELFF
TGTGCCAGCACCGAGGGAGGGAACACCGGGGAGCTGTTTTTT
>TRBV10-2|few|TRBJ2-2|-
CASSESRGSAGELFF
TGCGCCAGCAGTGAGTCGAGAGGGTCGGCCGGGGAGCTGTTTTTT
>TRBV5-1|-|TRBJ2-2|TRBD2
CASSLAGPGELFF
TGCGCCAGCAGCCTAGCGGGCCCCGGGGAGCTGTTTTTT
>TRBV23-1|-|TRBJ1-1|TRBD1
CASSPPRGLREAFF
TGCGCCAGCAGTCCCCCTAGGGGGCTCCGAGAAGCTTTCTTT
>TRBV10-1|-|TRBJ2-1|TRBD2
CASSSAGANNEQFF
TGCGCCAGCAGTTCAGCGGGGGCCAACAATGAGCAGTTCTTC
>TRBV4-1|-|TRBJ1-2|-
CASSQEEHYGYTF
TGCGCCAGCAGCCAAGAGGAGCACTATGGCTACACCTTC